This entry lists 22 T cell receptor beta chains sequenced from one sample in a study of response to subunit inactivated influenza vaccine (dated by TCRdb to 2017 to 2018). The library came from RT-PCR. The run used an Illumina HiSeq 2500. TCRdb redid the processing of the public reads, applying fastp at Q25 and MiXCR, and retained in-frame beta chains. Rows merge per CDR3 protein into single entries with the most common DNA and genes. The sample table lists roughly 790,000 distinct CDR3 sequences, about 20% of them with a count of one. Together, the top ten hold 10% of the sample. Sequenced material: PBMCs from blood, taken 4 to 6 days after vaccination. Receptor source: a man aged 50-60 years who received an inactivated influenza vaccine. Donor details come from another sample of the same person, matched by shared clones.

The V and J genes are TRBV7-2 and TRBJ2-1; TRBD2 matches 11 bases. The CDR3 consists of 18 residues. In germline, CDR1 is SGHTA, CDR2 FQGNSA. Trimming took 0 bases from V and 8 from J; bases not matched to a gene: 12. The CDR3 here is CASSLAQASGRSMYEQFF. The CDR3 nucleotides are TGTGCCAGCAGCTTAGCCCAGGCTAGCGGGAGGAGTATGTATGAGCAGTTCTTC.

The chain recombines TRBV4-2 with TRBJ2-7; D unclear. This CDR3 is built from 14 residues. Germline V gene data show CDR1 as LGHNA and CDR2 as YNFKEQ. Deletions cut 4 bases from V and 2 bases from J, with 12 bases between. CDR3 in amino acids: CASSPNRVPYEQYF. CDR3 coding DNA: TGTGCCAGCAGCCCTAACAGAGTCCCCTACGAGCAGTACTTC.

This clonotype has a handful of counts. The chain combines TRBV20-1 with TRBJ2-7; 7 bases line up with TRBD1. Germline V gene data show CDR1 as DFQATT and CDR2 as SNEGSKA (reference sequence). With V trimmed by 1 base and J by 6 bases, 6 bases remained unmatched. This CDR3 region has 13 residues. The CDR3 region is CSARGTGGSEQYF. DNA for the CDR3: TGCAGTGCTAGAGGGACAGGTGGAAGCGAGCAGTACTTC.

This clonotype was found a few times. V gene TRBV20-1 combines with J gene TRBJ2-3; 9 bases map to TRBD2. From germline, CDR1 is DFQATT and CDR2 SNEGSKA (reference sequence). This CDR3 is built from 15 residues. Losses at the gene ends were 3 bases for V and 2 bases for J; bases not matched to a gene: 6. CDR3 DNA sequence: TGCAGTGCTAGTCTGCGGGGGGGGCCCACAGATACGCAGTATTTT. It is translated as CSASLRGGPTDTQYF.

This CDR3 reads CSARGGTMGGATDTQYF. CDR3 in DNA: TGCAGTGCTAGAGGGGGGACTATGGGAGGGGCAACAGATACGCAGTATTTT. The chain employs TRBV20-1 and TRBJ2-3, with 7 nucleotides matching TRBD2. The CDR3 runs 17 residues. V was pared by 1 base and J by 3 bases, with 13 bases of the junction left unmatched. From germline, CDR1 is DFQATT and CDR2 SNEGSKA (reference sequence).

The chain combines TRBV18 with TRBJ2-1; 7 bases map to TRBD1. CDR1 and CDR2 (germline): KGHSH, LQKENI. The CDR3 covers 17 residues. The trim removed 2 bases at V and 0 bases at J, leaving 7 bases unmatched. The CDR3 is CASSPLRQGHSYNEQFF. The CDR3 region has the DNA TGTGCCAGCTCACCATTGCGACAGGGACACTCCTACAATGAGCAGTTCTTC.

This clonotype turned up a few times. The chain carries TRBV15 and TRBJ2-2; 7 positions agree with TRBD1. The CDR3 contains 12 residues. J was trimmed by 10 bases and V by 8 bases; bases with no gene match: 7. Germline lookup yields CDR1 LNHNV and CDR2 YYDKDF (reference sequence). DNA of the CDR3: TGTGCCACCGGGACAGTCCTCCCGGAGCTGTTTTTT. This translates into CATGTVLPELFF. Filled out from reference TRBV15 and TRBJ2-2, the complete variable domain reads DAMVIQNPRYQVTQFGKPVTLSCSQTLNHNVMYWYQQKSSQAPKLLFHYYDKDFNNEADTPDNFQSRRPNTSFCFLDIRSPGLGDTAMYLCATGTVLPELFFGEGSRLTVL.

This clonotype appeared many times. This chain links TRBV12-3 or TRBV12-4 with TRBJ1-1; D perhaps matches TRBD1 (5 bases). The CDR3 length is 14 residues. The V end was cut by 3 bases, the J end by 0 bases, with 8 bases between. CDR3 DNA: TGTGCCAGCAGTTTCGACAGCATGAACACTGAAGCTTTCTTT. Translating gives CASSFDSMNTEAFF.

At least ten counts were recorded for this clonotype. The chain is built from TRBV12-3 or TRBV12-4 and TRBJ1-5; no clear D gene. Trimming left V 5 bases short and J 4 bases short, with 6 bases between. This CDR3 comprises 12 residues. The CDR3 loop reads CASSRKNQPQHF. The CDR3 region has the DNA TGTGCCAGCAGTCGTAAGAATCAGCCCCAGCATTTT.

This rearrangement joins TRBV9 to TRBJ2-1; 13 bases are a match to TRBD2. J gave up 9 bases and V 4 bases, and 4 bases lay outside the gene matches. CDR3 length: 14 amino acids. Germline V gene sequence: CDR1 SGDLS, CDR2 YYNGEE. CDR3 loop: CASSSGLAGVEQFF. The DNA of the CDR3 is TGTGCCAGCAGCTCAGGACTAGCGGGAGTTGAGCAGTTCTTC.

This clonotype showed up many times. The J gene is TRBJ2-2, the V gene TRBV29-1, with D hard to call. Germline V gives CDR1 SQVTM, CDR2 ANQGSEA. The V gene lost 4 bases and the J gene lost 0 bases, with 9 bases spanning the gap. The CDR3 runs to 14 residues. The CDR3 loop reads CSVGGTANTGELFF. The CDR3 DNA reads TGCAGCGTTGGAGGCACAGCGAACACCGGGGAGCTGTTTTTT.

In its sample, this clonotype was seen a few times. The chain has TRBV20-1 and TRBJ1-5; D perhaps matches TRBD1 (5 bases). Trimming shortened V by 1 base and J by 3 bases, and 10 bases separated the two germline ends. The CDR3 extends over 14 amino acids. Looked up from germline, CDR1 is DFQATT and CDR2 is SNEGSKA (reference sequence). The chain's CDR3 is CSARVGGINQPQHF. The CDR3 region has the DNA TGCAGTGCTAGAGTGGGGGGGATCAATCAGCCCCAGCATTTT.

This clonotype was detected a few times. J is TRBJ2-1 and V is TRBV20-1, with 8 nucleotides matching TRBD1. V lost 6 bases, J lost 5 bases, and 15 bases stayed unmatched. This CDR3 has 16 residues. Germline V gives CDR1 DFQATT, CDR2 SNEGSKA (reference sequence). The CDR3 nucleotides read TGCAGTGCCAGGACAGGGAGCCCCTCGCGGAACAATGAGCAGTTCTTC. Amino acid sequence: CSARTGSPSRNNEQFF.

The chain links TRBV4-1 to TRBJ1-1; 11 bases fit TRBD1. The V segment lost 1 base and the J segment 0 bases; nucleotides outside the gene matches: 7. In germline, CDR1 is MGHRA, CDR2 YSYEKL. The CDR3 totals 18 residues. This chain's CDR3 is CASSQARDRGYMNTEAFF. CDR3 nucleotide sequence: TGCGCCAGCAGCCAAGCTAGGGACAGGGGGTACATGAACACTGAAGCTTTCTTT.

The V call is TRBV20-1, the J call TRBJ1-5, with a possible D match to TRBD1 (6 bases). Trimming removed 6 bases from V and 9 bases from J, with 24 bases in between. CDR1 and CDR2 from the germline V gene are DFQATT and SNEGSKA (reference sequence). The CDR3 is 15 residues long. This chain's CDR3 is CSADQTGVGVRPQHF. DNA for the CDR3: TGCAGTGCCGATCAGACAGGCGTGGGGGTTAGGCCCCAGCATTTT.

The rearrangement links TRBV10-3 to TRBJ1-1; TRBD1 might be the D (5 bases). V dropped 3 bases and J dropped 2 bases, with 16 bases sitting between them. CDR1 and CDR2 from the germline V gene are ENHRY and SYGVKD. The CDR3 sequence is 16 residues long. CDR3 amino acids: CAISERQTRGNTEAFF. The CDR3 nucleotides read TGTGCCATCAGTGAAAGACAGACCCGCGGAAACACTGAAGCTTTCTTT.

V gene TRBV9 combines with J gene TRBJ1-1; D remains ambiguous. The V end lost 3 bases, the J end lost 8 bases, and 8 bases lay between the germline ends. This CDR3 region has 11 residues. The germline CDR1 and CDR2 sequences are SGDLS and YYNGEE. CDR3 protein: CASSDLGEAFF. The CDR3, as DNA: TGTGCCAGCAGCGACCTGGGCGAAGCTTTCTTT.

This clonotype appeared a few times. The CDR3 protein is CSAPPLAGAGYNEQFF. The CDR3 DNA follows: TGCAGTGCCCCACCCTTAGCGGGAGCAGGGTACAATGAGCAGTTCTTC. This rearrangement joins TRBV20-1 to TRBJ2-1; 9 nucleotides align to TRBD2. This CDR3 has 16 residues. Germline V gene data show CDR1 as DFQATT and CDR2 as SNEGSKA (reference sequence). Trimming cost V 6 bases and J 4 bases; bases outside gene matches: 13.

The genes are TRBV5-1 and TRBJ2-3, with 9 bases identical to TRBD2. V shed 0 bases and J 5 bases; nucleotides not matched to a gene: 7. The CDR3 length is 16 residues. Germline V gives CDR1 SGHRS, CDR2 YFSETQ. The CDR3 sequence is CASSLVSSGRGDTQYF. The DNA for the CDR3 is TGCGCCAGCAGCTTGGTTAGTAGCGGGAGAGGAGATACGCAGTATTTT.

The rearrangement uses TRBV6-2 or TRBV6-3 and TRBJ1-1; maybe TRBD1 (5 bases). This CDR3 region has 12 residues. Per the germline V gene, CDR1 is MNHEY and CDR2 is SVGEGT. The ends were cut back, 6 bases at V and 9 bases at J, with 14 bases in the middle. CDR3 protein: CASSQPRGQAFF. The DNA of the CDR3 is TGTGCCAGCAGCCAACCTCGGGGACAAGCTTTCTTT.

Only one count was recorded for this clonotype. J is TRBJ1-5 and V is TRBV12-3 or TRBV12-4; maybe TRBD1 (5 bases). V was clipped by 3 bases and J by 0 bases, with 9 bases between them. This CDR3 is 15 amino acids long. The DNA for the CDR3 is TGTGCCAGCAGTTTTAGAGGGGATAGCAATCAGCCCCAGCATTTT. This sequence encodes CASSFRGDSNQPQHF.

The rearrangement uses TRBV29-1 and TRBJ2-7, with D tentatively TRBD1 (5 bases). V was pared by 3 bases and J by 2 bases, with 17 bases between. The CDR3 length is 15 residues. CDR1 and CDR2 from the germline V gene are SQVTM and ANQGSEA. The DNA of the CDR3 is TGCAGCGTTGATGGCTTGGCAGGGCAAACCTACGAGCAGTACTTC. It specifies CSVDGLAGQTYEQYF.